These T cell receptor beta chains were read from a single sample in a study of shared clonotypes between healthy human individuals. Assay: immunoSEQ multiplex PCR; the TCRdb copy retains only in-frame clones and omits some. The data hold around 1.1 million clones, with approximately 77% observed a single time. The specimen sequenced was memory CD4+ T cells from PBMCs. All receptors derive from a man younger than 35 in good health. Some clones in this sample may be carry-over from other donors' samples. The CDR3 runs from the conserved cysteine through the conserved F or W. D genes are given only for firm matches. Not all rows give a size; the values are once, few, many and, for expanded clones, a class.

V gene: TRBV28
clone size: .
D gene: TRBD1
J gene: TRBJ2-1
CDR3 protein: CASRPTGQGHNEQFF

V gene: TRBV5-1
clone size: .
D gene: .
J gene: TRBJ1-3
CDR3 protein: CASSLSGSWDTIYF

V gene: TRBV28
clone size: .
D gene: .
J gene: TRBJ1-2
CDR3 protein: CASSLNGYTF

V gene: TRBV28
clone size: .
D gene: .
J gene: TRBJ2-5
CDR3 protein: CASSSMIQDETQYF

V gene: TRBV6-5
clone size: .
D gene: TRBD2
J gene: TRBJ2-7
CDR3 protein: CASSYSKVAGGQRYF

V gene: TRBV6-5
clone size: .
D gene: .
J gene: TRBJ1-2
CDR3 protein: CASSYSTEAYYGYTF

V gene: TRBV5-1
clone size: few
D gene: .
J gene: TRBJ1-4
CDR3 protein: CASSLMAGNEKLFF

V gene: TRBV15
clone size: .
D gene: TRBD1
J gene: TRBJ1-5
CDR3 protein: CATSRDLATGVDQPQHF

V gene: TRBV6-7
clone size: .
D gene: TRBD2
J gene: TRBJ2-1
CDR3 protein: CASRRRRSSGGPEGEQFF

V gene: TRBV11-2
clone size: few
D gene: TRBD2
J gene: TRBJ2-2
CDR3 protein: CASSSLAGKAGELFF

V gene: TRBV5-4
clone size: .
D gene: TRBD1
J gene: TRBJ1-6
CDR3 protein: CASSLQGAYNSPLHF

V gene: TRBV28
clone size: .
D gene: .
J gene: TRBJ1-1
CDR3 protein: CASSSSQGFTEAFF

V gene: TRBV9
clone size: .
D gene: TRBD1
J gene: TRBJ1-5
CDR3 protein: CASSVGAGGLGQPQHF

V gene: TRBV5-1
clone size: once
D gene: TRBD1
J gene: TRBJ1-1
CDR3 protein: CASSYADRGNTEAFF

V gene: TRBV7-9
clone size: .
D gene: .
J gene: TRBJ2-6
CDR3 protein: CASSFSGANVLTF

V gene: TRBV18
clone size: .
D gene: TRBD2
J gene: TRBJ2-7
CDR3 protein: CASSRTRRQTSGSGSEQYF

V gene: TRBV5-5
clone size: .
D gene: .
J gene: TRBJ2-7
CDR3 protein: CASSLDRGEQYF

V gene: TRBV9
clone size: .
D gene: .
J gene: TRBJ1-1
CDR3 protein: CASSVVKGTTEAFF

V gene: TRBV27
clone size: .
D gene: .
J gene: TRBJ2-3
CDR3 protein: CASSLVRGVDTQYF

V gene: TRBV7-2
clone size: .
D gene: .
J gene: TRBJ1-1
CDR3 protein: CASSLREGNTEAFF

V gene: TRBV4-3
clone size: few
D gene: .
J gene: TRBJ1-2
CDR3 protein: CASSQTGAGQGYGYTF

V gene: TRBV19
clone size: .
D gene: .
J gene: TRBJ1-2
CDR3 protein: CASSTRGRGYGYTF

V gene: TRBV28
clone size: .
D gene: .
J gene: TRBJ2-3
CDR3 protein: CASSPTRGRGDTQYF